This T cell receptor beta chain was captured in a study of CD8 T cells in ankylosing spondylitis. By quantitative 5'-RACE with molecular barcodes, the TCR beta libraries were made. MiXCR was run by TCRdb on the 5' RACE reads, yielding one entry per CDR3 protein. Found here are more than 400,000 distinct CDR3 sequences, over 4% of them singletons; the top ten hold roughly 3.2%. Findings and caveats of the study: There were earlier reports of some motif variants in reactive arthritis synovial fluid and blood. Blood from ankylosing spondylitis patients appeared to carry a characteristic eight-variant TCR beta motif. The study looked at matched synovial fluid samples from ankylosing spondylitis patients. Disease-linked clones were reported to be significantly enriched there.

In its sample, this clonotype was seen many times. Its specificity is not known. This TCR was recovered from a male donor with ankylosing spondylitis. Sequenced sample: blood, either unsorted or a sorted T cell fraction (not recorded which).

The CDR3 nucleotides are TGTGCCAGCAGCTTATCCCTTCAGGTTTGGATGGTGGCAGATACGCAGTATTTT. Its protein product is CASSLSLQVWMVADTQYF. This chain joins TRBV11-1 and TRBJ2-3; the D is unclear. CDR1 is SGHAT and CDR2 is FQDESV in the germline V gene (reference sequence). This CDR3 is built from 18 residues. V was clipped by 2 bases and J by 4 bases, with 22 bases between them.